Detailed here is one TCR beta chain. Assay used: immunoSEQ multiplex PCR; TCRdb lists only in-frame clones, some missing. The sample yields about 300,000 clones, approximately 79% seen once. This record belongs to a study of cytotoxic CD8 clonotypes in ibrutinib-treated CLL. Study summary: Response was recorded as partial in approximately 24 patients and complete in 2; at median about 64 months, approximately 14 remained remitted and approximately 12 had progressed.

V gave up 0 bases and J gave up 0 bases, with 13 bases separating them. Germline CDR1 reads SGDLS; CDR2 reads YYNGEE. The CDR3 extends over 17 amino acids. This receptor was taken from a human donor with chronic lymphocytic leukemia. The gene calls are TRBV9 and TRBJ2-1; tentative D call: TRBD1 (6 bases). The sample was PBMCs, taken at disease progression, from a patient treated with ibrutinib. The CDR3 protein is CASSVAPGQSSYNEQFF. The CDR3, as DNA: TGTGCCAGCAGCGTAGCACCAGGACAGAGCTCCTACAATGAGCAGTTCTTC.